The clone carrying this T cell receptor (beta chain) has just a few counts. There are 13 residues in the CDR3. Germline assignment: CDR1 GTSNPN and CDR2 SVGIG (reference sequence). The V end lost 0 bases, the J end lost 4 bases, and 7 bases lay between the germline ends. The entry originates in a study of cytomegalovirus exposure and HLA in healthy donors. Amplification used 60 Vbeta primers and 13 Jbeta primers. Study processing details: In a later analysis, of 84 million or so unique beta chains, roughly 11 million appeared in at least two donors. The method was immunoSEQ multiplex PCR; TCRdb's version includes in-frame clones alone and lacks a portion of them. V, J and clone size derive from that table, while D and trimming were established from the DNA sequence. This sample carries approximately 44,000 clones, around two thirds of them seen once, and the ten largest clones take around 8.7%.

The sequencing sample was made of PBMCs. The receptor's source is a human donor in good health. The gene calls are TRBV30 and TRBJ1-5; D may be TRBD1 (5 bases). The CDR3 region has the DNA TGTGCCTGGAGTGTACGGGGGAATCAGCCCCAGCATTTT. Protein: CAWSVRGNQPQHF.